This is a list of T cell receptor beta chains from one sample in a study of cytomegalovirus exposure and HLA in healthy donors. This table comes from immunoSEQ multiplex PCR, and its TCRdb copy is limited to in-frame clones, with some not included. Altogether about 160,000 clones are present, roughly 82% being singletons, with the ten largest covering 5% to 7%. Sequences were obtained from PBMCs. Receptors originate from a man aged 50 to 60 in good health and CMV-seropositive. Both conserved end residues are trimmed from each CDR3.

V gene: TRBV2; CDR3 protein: ASSGDFSYEQY
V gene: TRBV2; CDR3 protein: ASSETGDYGYT
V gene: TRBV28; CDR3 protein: ASSFTGGSNEQF
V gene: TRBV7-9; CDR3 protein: SSSLWVGRESGANVLT
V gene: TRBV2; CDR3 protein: ASSDRQGGNTEAF
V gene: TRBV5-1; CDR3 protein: ASSLGQGNTGELF
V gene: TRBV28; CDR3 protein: ASSGSGQGYEKLF
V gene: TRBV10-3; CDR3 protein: AIREGREGAF
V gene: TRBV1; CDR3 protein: TSSHPFAGKNTDTQY
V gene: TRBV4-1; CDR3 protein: ASSQDGQGIATNYGYT
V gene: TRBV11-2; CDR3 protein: ASSRGSGGSYNEQF
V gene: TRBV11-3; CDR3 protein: ASSLDLAQGMLNSPLH
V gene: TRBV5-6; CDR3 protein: ASSLGFGYEQY
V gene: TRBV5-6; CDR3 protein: ASSLYSRSMNTEAF
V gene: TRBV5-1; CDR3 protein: ASSPFDRGNTEAF
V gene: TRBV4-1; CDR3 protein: ASSRTSGGAGDTQY
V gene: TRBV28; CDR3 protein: ATLAGAYNEQF
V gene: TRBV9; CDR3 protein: ASSAVAGSAKNIQY
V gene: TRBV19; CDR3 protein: ASRRRDTSYEQY
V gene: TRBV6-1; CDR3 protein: ASSELWQSNYGYT
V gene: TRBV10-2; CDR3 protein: ASSEGRGAYEQY
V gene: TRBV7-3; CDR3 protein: ASSTYRSPYNEQF
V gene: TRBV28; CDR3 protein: ASSWDSTYEQY
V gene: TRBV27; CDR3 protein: ASSSTTGHGYT
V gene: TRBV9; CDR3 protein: ASSPGTVYNSPLH
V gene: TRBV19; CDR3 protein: ASSITGLETQY
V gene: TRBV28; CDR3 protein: ASSSIFRRSMNTEAF
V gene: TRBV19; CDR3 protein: ASSSSPTGPRPQH
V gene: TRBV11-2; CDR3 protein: ASSPGTANTGELF